Described below is a single T cell receptor beta chain sequence and its context. CDR3 length: 16 residues. The germline V gene has CDR1 SGHTA and CDR2 FQGNSA. Deletions cut 5 bases from V and 0 bases from J, with 14 bases between. The record originates from a study of blood T cell repertoires in COVID-19. Study overall: COVID-19 samples from acute and convalescent phases originated in the United States, Italy and Spain. T cells, B-cell-depleted T cells, or PBMCs provided the cDNA or gDNA that served as material.

Source study methods: Amplified reference gene primers provided the basis for estimating nucleated cell counts. Using immunoSEQ multiplex PCR, the repertoire was profiled, and TCRdb retains in-frame clones only, with some absent. V, J and clone size reflect that table, while D and trimming were determined from the DNA. The table includes about 110,000 clones, around four fifths detected once. The clonotype was recovered from a woman aged 60-70 years with acute or convalescent COVID-19. The chain recombines TRBV7-2 with TRBJ1-5, with TRBD1 as a possible D gene (5 bases). The sequencing input was peripheral blood. The CDR3 sequence is CASSPRGGSSNQPQHF. CDR3 DNA: TGTGCCAGCAGCCCCCGGGGGGGGTCTAGCAATCAGCCCCAGCATTTT.